The rows below give T cell receptor beta chains drawn from one sample of a study of monozygotic twins with cystic fibrosis. Repertoires were generated with immunoSEQ multiplex PCR, while TCRdb's copy carries only in-frame clones and drops some. Among under 20,000 clones, about 89% were seen once, and the ten largest hold 1.6%. Sequenced input: blood. The source is a girl aged 2-10 years with cystic fibrosis. CDR3s include the opening cysteine and the closing phenylalanine or tryptophan. A D gene is named only where the DNA matches it firmly. The size entry is marked missing in some rows and otherwise reads once, few, many or a size class.

cdr3_aa	cdr3_nt	v_call	j_call	d_call	clone_size
CASSATPPSTQYF	TGTGCCAGCAGTGCGACACCGCCAAGTACGCAGTATTTT	TRBV2	TRBJ2-3	.	.
CASSLVPGTANSPLHF	TGTGCCAGCAGCTTAGTCCCGGGGACAGCTAATTCACCCCTCCACTTT	TRBV7-8	TRBJ1-6	TRBD1	few
CASSSGTVNTEAFF	TGTGCCAGCAGCTCCGGGACAGTGAACACTGAAGCTTTCTTT	TRBV7-9	TRBJ1-1	TRBD1	once
CASSFRGPLTYEQYF	TGTGCCAGCAGTTTCCGCGGGCCCCTAACCTACGAGCAGTACTTC	TRBV28	TRBJ2-7	.	.
CASSVTGTGSYEQYF	TGTGCCAGTAGTGTCACCGGGACAGGTTCCTACGAGCAGTACTTC	TRBV19	TRBJ2-7	TRBD1	.
CASSQEKGLNGELFF	TGTGCCAGCAGCCAAGAGAAAGGGCTAAACGGGGAGCTGTTTTTT	TRBV4-2	TRBJ2-2	.	.
CASSLPGGGKAADTQYF	TGTGCCAGCAGTTTACCTGGGGGCGGGAAAGCGGCAGATACGCAGTATTTT	TRBV28	TRBJ2-3	.	.
CASSQDWTSGNTIYF	TGCGCCAGCAGCCAAGATTGGACCTCTGGAAACACCATATATTTT	TRBV4-1	TRBJ1-3	.	.
CASSPPIYHDEQFF	TGCGCCAGCAGCCCTCCGATCTATCACGATGAGCAGTTCTTC	TRBV5-1	TRBJ2-1	.	.
CASSPRTGFNYGYTF	TGTGCCAGTAGTCCCCGGACAGGGTTTAACTATGGCTACACCTTC	TRBV19	TRBJ1-2	TRBD1	.